This T cell receptor beta chain was identified during a study of blood T cells in healthy people across ages. Then a second PCR, running about 6 to 12 cycles, was carried out with a sample-barcoded 5' primer and a J-beta primer mix. TCRdb called the 5' RACE reads again in MiXCR, with one record for every CDR3 protein. Of about 1.6 million distinct CDR3 sequences listed, around 36% were seen once; the top ten hold 10% to 12%. This clonotype was picked up a small number of times. Germline V gene data show CDR1 as SGDLS and CDR2 as YYNGEE. The CDR3 is 15 residues long. V gave up 0 bases and J gave up 7 bases; unmatched junction bases: 6.

The TCR originated in a woman under 40 in good health. The specimen was blood. The V and J genes are TRBV9 and TRBJ2-1; 8 bases line up with TRBD2. As DNA, the CDR3 is TGTGCCAGCAGCGTAGCGGGGGGGCCGGAGAATGAGCAGTTCTTC. Translated, it gives CASSVAGGPENEQFF.